These 17 T cell receptor beta chains came from one sample sequenced in a study of blood T cells in healthy people across ages. It was with a sample-barcoded 5' primer and a J-beta primer mix that a second PCR of about 7 to 12 cycles was run. TCRdb itself ran the 5' RACE reads through MiXCR, one entry per CDR3 protein. This sample has 700,000 to 1,000,000 distinct CDR3 sequences, with 44% found just once. Sequencing was performed on blood. The receptors come from a man aged 55 to 69 in good health.

The chain couples TRBV11-2 to TRBJ1-2, with TRBD1 matching over 8 bases. J was trimmed by 4 bases and V by 0 bases; bases with no gene match: 7. The CDR3 consists of 16 residues. The germline V gene has CDR1 SGHAT and CDR2 FQNNGV. CDR3 residues: CASSLDGGTGVYGYTF. The CDR3 region has the DNA TGTGCCAGCAGCTTAGATGGCGGGACAGGTGTCTATGGCTACACCTTC.

This clonotype was picked up one time. The rearrangement uses TRBV5-1 and TRBJ1-6; D not resolved. Deletions cut 0 bases from V and 3 bases from J, with 7 bases between. CDR1 and CDR2 from the germline V gene are SGHRS and YFSETQ. This CDR3 has 15 residues. CDR3 residues: CASSLDSFYNSPLHF. The DNA of the CDR3 is TGCGCCAGCAGCTTGGACAGCTTCTATAATTCACCCCTCCACTTT.

Remarks on this clonotype: A junction end diverges from the germline sequence, so it may reflect a read error. CDR3 region: CASRLGDGADMQYF. The CDR3 DNA sequence: TGTGCCAGCAGACTCGGGGATGGCGCAGATATGCAGTATTTT. The chain carries TRBV12-3 or TRBV12-4 and TRBJ2-3; possibly TRBD2 for D (5 bases). The CDR3 is 14 residues long.

Ten or more counts support this clonotype. The chain combines TRBV6-6 with TRBJ2-5, with TRBD2 as a possible D gene (6 bases). V gave up 1 base and J gave up 5 bases, with 8 bases separating them. The CDR3 is 13 amino acids. From germline, CDR1 is MNHNY and CDR2 SVGAGI (reference sequence). DNA for the CDR3: TGTGCCAGCAGTTACTACCGGGGGGAGACCCAGTACTTC. Encoded protein: CASSYYRGETQYF.

CDR3 loop: CASMRSSSTGELFF. CDR3 sequence (DNA): TGTGCCAGCATGCGGAGTTCGAGCACCGGGGAGCTGTTTTTT. This chain joins TRBV7-2 and TRBJ2-2; D ambiguous. Trimming shortened V by 7 bases and J by 4 bases, and 13 bases separated the two germline ends. CDR1 SGHTA and CDR2 FQGNSA come from the germline V gene. CDR3 length equals 14 residues.

Turning to this clonotype: This may be a read error: a much more frequent sequence differs by one nucleotide. The rearrangement links TRBV5-6 to TRBJ1-1; D is perhaps TRBD1 (6 bases). V shed 4 bases and J shed 6 bases, with 16 bases lying between them. Germline assignment: CDR1 SGHDT and CDR2 YYEEEE. The CDR3 sequence is 14 residues long. The CDR3 sequence: CASSAKTGLAEAFF. CDR3 coding DNA: TGTGCCAGCAGCGCCAAGACAGGTCTAGCTGAAGCTTTCTTT. The full variable domain, completed using reference TRBV5-6 and TRBJ1-1, is DAGVTQSPTHLIKTRGQQVTLRCSPKSGHDTVSWYQQALGQGPQFIFQYYEEEERQRGNFPDRFSGHQFPNYSSELNVNALLLGDSALYLCASSAKTGLAEAFFGQGTRLTVV.

A few counts support this clonotype. This chain connects TRBV7-2 to TRBJ2-3; D is uncertain. The germline V and J ends were trimmed by 1 base and 5 bases, with 7 bases remaining between them. The germline V gene has CDR1 SGHTA and CDR2 FQGNSA. This CDR3 is 13 amino acids long. CDR3 protein: CASSLDLGDTQYF. CDR3 coding DNA: TGTGCCAGCAGCTTAGACCTAGGAGATACGCAGTATTTT.

The chain links TRBV6-2 or TRBV6-3 to TRBJ2-1; TRBD2 matches at 10 bases. The J segment lost 6 bases and the V segment lost 0 bases, leaving 5 bases of the junction unmatched. This CDR3 comprises 16 residues. Germline CDR1 MNHEY, CDR2 SVGEGT. The CDR3 bases are TGTGCCAGCAGTTACTCGCTAGCGGGGGCGACCAATGAGCAGTTCTTC. This encodes CASSYSLAGATNEQFF.

J is TRBJ1-5 and V is TRBV6-1; D is uncertain. Germline V gene lookup returns CDR1 MNHNS and CDR2 SASEGT. V was clipped by 0 bases and J by 9 bases, with 6 bases between them. The CDR3 contains 12 residues. Written as DNA, the CDR3 is TGTGCCAGCAGTGAAGCGAAGTCGCCCCAGCATTTT. Translation: CASSEAKSPQHF.

The chain uses TRBV6-5 and TRBJ2-7; TRBD1 is a possible D gene (5 bases). V dropped 5 bases and J dropped 3 bases, with 17 bases sitting between them. This CDR3 is built from 15 residues. Germline CDR1 MNHEY, CDR2 SVGAGI. CDR3 region: CASSGGHSGHYEQYF. The CDR3 DNA is TGTGCCAGCAGTGGTGGACATTCCGGGCACTACGAGCAGTACTTC.

V usage is TRBV15 and J usage is TRBJ2-4, with 8 bases fitting TRBD1. Germline V lookup: CDR1 LNHNV, CDR2 YYDKDF (reference sequence). This CDR3 comprises 18 residues. V lost 6 bases to trimming and J lost 6 bases; unmatched junction nucleotides: 19. The CDR3 region is CATSPRQGLAGVGNIQYF. CDR3 coding DNA: TGTGCCACCAGTCCGAGACAGGGGCTCGCAGGGGTTGGAAACATTCAGTACTTC.

V gene TRBV28 combines with J gene TRBJ1-2; D is possibly TRBD1 (5 bases). Trimming removed 6 bases from V and 3 bases from J, with 14 bases in between. The CDR3 contains 14 residues. Germline CDR1 MDHEN, CDR2 SYDVKM. The CDR3 sequence: CASSRDGTYYGYTF. The CDR3 DNA reads as TGTGCCAGCAGCCGAGACGGGACCTACTATGGCTACACCTTC.

The chain carries TRBV12-3 or TRBV12-4 and TRBJ1-6; the match to TRBD1 covers 7 bases. Unmatched junction bases numbered 7, after V lost 5 bases and J lost 6 bases. CDR3 length equals 15 residues. CDR3 loop: CASSPAQGFNSPLHF. The CDR3 region has the DNA TGTGCCAGCAGTCCCGCACAGGGGTTTAATTCACCCCTCCACTTT.

This clonotype was seen only a few times. The chain joins TRBV16 to TRBJ2-5; tentative D call: TRBD2 (5 bases). Germline V lookup: CDR1 KGHSY, CDR2 FQNENV. The CDR3 totals 14 residues. V gave up 2 bases and J gave up 5 bases, with 12 bases separating them. The CDR3 DNA reads as TGTGCCAGCAGCCAACCCGGGGTCATGGAGACCCAGTACTTC. This translates into CASSQPGVMETQYF.

The chain joins TRBV7-2 to TRBJ2-5, with TRBD1 as a possible D gene (5 bases). V was cut by 5 bases and J by 11 bases, with 18 bases left in between. CDR3 length: 13 residues. Germline CDR1 SGHTA, CDR2 FQGNSA. The CDR3 DNA sequence: TGTGCCAGCAGCGACCTCAGGGCCAATGAGCAGTACTTC. Translating it yields CASSDLRANEQYF.

CDR3 loop: CASSEPGTSEQFF. CDR3 bases: TGTGCCAGCAGTGAACCGGGCACCAGTGAGCAGTTCTTC. This chain connects TRBV2 to TRBJ2-1; D uncertain. V dropped 2 bases and J dropped 9 bases, with 11 bases sitting between them. The CDR3 runs 13 residues. Germline values: CDR1 SNHLY, CDR2 FYNNEI.

This clonotype showed up just a few times. CDR3 DNA: TGTGCCAGCAGCTTCCTTAATTCACCCCTCCACTTT. Protein product: CASSFLNSPLHF. The chain couples TRBV7-8 to TRBJ1-6, with D hard to call. Looked up from germline, CDR1 is SGHVS and CDR2 is FQNEAQ. The CDR3 covers 12 residues. V lost 3 bases to trimming and J lost 6 bases, with 3 bases between them.